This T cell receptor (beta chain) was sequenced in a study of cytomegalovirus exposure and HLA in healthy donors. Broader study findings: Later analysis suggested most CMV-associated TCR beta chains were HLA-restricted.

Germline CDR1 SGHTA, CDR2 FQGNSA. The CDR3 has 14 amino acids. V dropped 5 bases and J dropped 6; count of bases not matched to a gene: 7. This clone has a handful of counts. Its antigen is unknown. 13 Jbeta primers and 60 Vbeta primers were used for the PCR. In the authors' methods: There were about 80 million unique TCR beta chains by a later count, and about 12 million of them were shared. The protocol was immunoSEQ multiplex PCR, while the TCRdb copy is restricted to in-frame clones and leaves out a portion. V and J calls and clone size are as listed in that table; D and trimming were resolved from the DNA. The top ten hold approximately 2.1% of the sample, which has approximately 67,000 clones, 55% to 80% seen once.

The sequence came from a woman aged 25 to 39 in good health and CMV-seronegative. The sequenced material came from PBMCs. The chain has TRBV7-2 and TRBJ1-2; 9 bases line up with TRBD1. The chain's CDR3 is CASSPPRDRDGYTF. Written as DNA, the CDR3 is TGTGCCAGCAGCCCGCCCCGGGACAGGGATGGCTACACCTTC.